Listed below are T cell receptor beta chains from one sample, sequenced in a study of blood T cell repertoires in COVID-19. Data came from immunoSEQ multiplex PCR; TCRdb stores just in-frame clones and leaves some out. Of around 200,000 clones listed, 85% to 90% are singletons. The sample was PBMCs or T cells enriched from blood (not recorded which). These receptors were obtained from a woman between 45 and 60 years old in a cohort exposed to, infected with or recovered from COVID-19 (not recorded which). CDR3s include the opening cysteine and the closing phenylalanine or tryptophan. The D gene is left open where the match is weak. Clone size is not always given. Where it is, it says once, few, many or a class for expanded clones.

v_gene	j_gene	d_gene	abundance	CDR3nt	CDR3aa
TRBV4-2	TRBJ1-1	NA	NA	TGTGCCAGCAGCCCGAGGACGGTTTCGACTATGAACACTGAAGCTTTCTTT	CASSPRTVSTMNTEAFF
TRBV5-5	TRBJ1-2	TRBD1	few	TGTGCCAGCAGCTTGGCCAAAGGACAGGGGAACTATGGCTACACCTTC	CASSLAKGQGNYGYTF
TRBV6-6	TRBJ2-3	TRBD1	once	TGTGCCAGCAGTTACCCGACAGGGACCGATACGCAGTATTTT	CASSYPTGTDTQYF
TRBV13	TRBJ2-4	TRBD1	NA	TGTGCCAGCAGCACCCGACAGGGGAGCAACATTCAGTACTTC	CASSTRQGSNIQYF
TRBV5-3	TRBJ2-7	NA	NA	TGTGCCAGAAGGTACCTCAGGGTACCCGAGCAGTACTTC	CARRYLRVPEQYF
TRBV7-9	TRBJ1-6	TRBD1	NA	TGTGCCAGCAGTCAGGGACAGCCGGATTCACCCCTCCACTTT	CASSQGQPDSPLHF
TRBV2	TRBJ2-7	TRBD1	NA	TGTGCCAGCAGTCCGGGACAGGGTTCCTACGAGCAGTACTTC	CASSPGQGSYEQYF
TRBV7-2	TRBJ2-1	TRBD1	NA	TGTGCCAGCAGCCGCCAAGGACAGGTCAACAATGAGCAGTTCTTC	CASSRQGQVNNEQFF
TRBV29-1	TRBJ2-2	TRBD1	NA	TGCAGCGTTGGGACCAGGGGGCTCACCGGGGAGCTGTTTTTT	CSVGTRGLTGELFF
TRBV13	TRBJ2-2	TRBD1	NA	TGTGCCAGCAGCTTTTGGACAGGGGGCCCCGGGGAGCTGTTTTTT	CASSFWTGGPGELFF
TRBV19	TRBJ1-2	TRBD1	NA	TGTGCCAGTCGGGGACAGGGGGACTATGGCTACACCTTC	CASRGQGDYGYTF
TRBV2	TRBJ1-5	TRBD1	once	TGTGCCAGCAGCGCTGGGACAGTCTATAGCAATCAGCCCCAGCATTTT	CASSAGTVYSNQPQHF
TRBV4-1	TRBJ1-6	NA	NA	TGCGCCAGCAGCCAGGGAGGGGCAGATAAGTGGAATTCACCCCTCCACTTT	CASSQGGADKWNSPLHF
TRBV11-3	TRBJ2-1	TRBD2	NA	TGTGCCAGCAGCCCCGGGGTGTCCAGCGGGGGGGCCCATGAGCAGTTCTTC	CASSPGVSSGGAHEQFF
TRBV28	TRBJ2-5	TRBD2	NA	TGTGCCAGCAGCCGGGGACTAGCGGGGGGGGAGACCCAGTACTTC	CASSRGLAGGETQYF
TRBV27	TRBJ2-2	NA	NA	TGTGCCAGCCGAGATTACGACACCGCCTCGACCGGGGAGCTGTTTTTT	CASRDYDTASTGELFF
TRBV14	TRBJ2-7	TRBD1	once	TGTGCCAGCAGCCACGGACAGGTGCAGTACTTC	CASSHGQVQYF
TRBV5-1	TRBJ2-5	TRBD1	NA	TGCGCCAGCAGCGGACAGGGGAACGCAGAGACCCAGTACTTC	CASSGQGNAETQYF
TRBV9	TRBJ1-3	NA	NA	TGTGCCAGCAGCGATAGACAGAGCTCTGGAAACACCATATATTTT	CASSDRQSSGNTIYF
TRBV5-8	TRBJ1-1	TRBD1	NA	TGTGCCAGCGCGCGGGAGGGGGCCCGGACTGAAGCTTTCTTT	CASAREGARTEAFF
TRBV18	TRBJ1-3	NA	NA	TGTGCCAGCTCATCCGGGGGTCGGGGAAACACCATATATTTT	CASSSGGRGNTIYF
TRBV5-5	TRBJ1-2	TRBD1	NA	TGTGCCAGCAGCTCCAGACAGGGGAGCTGGTGGGGCTACACCTTC	CASSSRQGSWWGYTF
TRBV7-8	TRBJ2-5	NA	NA	TGTGCCAGCAGCCCCCACGGGAACGGGGGAGGAGAGACCCAGTACTTC	CASSPHGNGGGETQYF
TRBV29-1	TRBJ1-1	NA	NA	TGCAGCGTTGAAGGGGACTGGAACACTGAAGCTTTCTTT	CSVEGDWNTEAFF
TRBV18	TRBJ2-2	TRBD2	NA	TGTGCCAGCTCACCGTCAATAGCGGGGGGCTCCGTGGCCGGGGAGCTGTTTTTT	CASSPSIAGGSVAGELFF
TRBV12-2	TRBJ2-7	NA	NA	TGTGCAAGTCGCCTGAACCCCACAGAGTTCTACGAGCAGTACTTC	CASRLNPTEFYEQYF
TRBV28	TRBJ1-1	TRBD1	NA	TGTGCCAGCAGCCCTTACAGGGGAAACATGAACACTGAAGCTTTCTTT	CASSPYRGNMNTEAFF
TRBV19	TRBJ2-1	TRBD1	few	TGTGCCAGTAAGGACAGGGCGACGGTGGGCGAGCAGTTCTTC	CASKDRATVGEQFF
TRBV18	TRBJ1-5	TRBD1	NA	TGTGCCAGCTCACCACGGGTGACAGGACAGGGAGATCAGCCCCAGCATTTT	CASSPRVTGQGDQPQHF
TRBV5-1	TRBJ2-3	TRBD2	NA	TGCGCCAGCAGCCCAGGGACTAGCGGGTACAGCACAGATACGCAGTATTTT	CASSPGTSGYSTDTQYF
TRBV19	TRBJ2-3	TRBD1	once	TGTGCCAGTAGCAAATCCGGGACAGGGAGTCCAGATACGCAGTATTTT	CASSKSGTGSPDTQYF